The TCR beta chain under discussion was sequenced for a study of blood T cell repertoires in COVID-19. About the research overall: Donors in the United States, Italy and Spain gave samples during acute or convalescent COVID-19. Sample material is recorded as cDNA or gDNA derived from T cells, B-cell-depleted T cells, or PBMCs.

As processed by the authors: Scientists estimated how many nucleated cells there were by amplifying reference gene primers. Sequenced by immunoSEQ multiplex PCR; TCRdb stores in-frame clones only, minus some. The DNA gave D and trimming, while V, J and clone size come from that table. The sample has about 73,000 clones, approximately 88% seen once. This clone was found a few times. V shed 6 bases and J 2 bases; nucleotides not matched to a gene: 12. Germline lookup yields CDR1 MNHEY and CDR2 SMNVEV (reference sequence). This CDR3 has 17 amino acids. The clonotype was recovered from an elderly man with active or convalescent COVID-19. Sample: peripheral blood. The J gene is TRBJ1-5, the V gene TRBV27, with TRBD1 matching 8 bases. In DNA form, the CDR3 reads TGTGCCAGCAGGGGCATGACAGGGGTGAGGGGCAATCAGCCCCAGCATTTT. Translating it yields CASRGMTGVRGNQPQHF.